This is a list of T cell receptor beta chains from one sample in a study of blood T cells in healthy people across ages. Each CDR3 protein gets one entry after TCRdb re-called the 5' RACE reads with MiXCR. This sample carries 700,000 to 900,000 distinct CDR3 sequences, about 53% of them seen once, and the ten largest clones take approximately 40%. Sequencing was performed on blood. These receptors all come from a man at least 80 years old in good health. Each CDR3 is given with its conserved first and last residue. Each record gives: clone size, CDR3 length, V gene, D gene, J gene, CDR3 protein, CDR3 DNA. The D gene is left open where the match is weak. Clone size is stated in some rows and not others, as once, few, many or a class when expanded.

size: NA
length: 14
V: TRBV24-1
D: NA
J: TRBJ2-5
CDR3: CATSDLGVEETQYF
DNA: TGTGCCACCAGTGATTTGGGGGTCGAGGAGACCCAGTACTTC

size: NA
length: 16
V: TRBV28
D: TRBD1
J: TRBJ1-5
CDR3: CASSPGGGWGNQPQHF
DNA: TGTGCCAGCAGTCCAGGGGGAGGGTGGGGCAATCAGCCCCAGCATTTT

size: NA
length: 19
V: TRBV7-8
D: NA
J: TRBJ2-1
CDR3: CASSPPWRGYAGFMNEQFF
DNA: TGTGCCAGCAGCCCCCCGTGGAGGGGGTATGCGGGGTTCATGAATGAGCAGTTCTTC

size: few
length: 15
V: TRBV7-2
D: NA
J: TRBJ2-7
CDR3: CASSLGGAALYEQYF
DNA: TGTGCCAGCAGCTTAGGCGGGGCCGCTCTCTACGAGCAGTACTTC

size: once
length: 17
V: TRBV4-2
D: NA
J: TRBJ2-6
CDR3: CASSQGVGQSGANVLTF
DNA: TGTGCCAGCAGCCAGGGGGTAGGCCAGTCTGGGGCCAACGTCCTGACTTTC

size: NA
length: 14
V: TRBV25-1
D: NA
J: TRBJ2-3
CDR3: CASSSPDRGDTQYF
DNA: TGTGCCAGCAGTTCCCCCGACCGAGGGGATACGCAGTATTTT

size: NA
length: 13
V: TRBV7-9
D: NA
J: TRBJ2-3
CDR3: CASSLVPQIYTYF
DNA: TGTGCCAGCAGCTTAGTACCACAAATATACACGTATTTT

size: few
length: 15
V: TRBV7-9
D: NA
J: TRBJ1-4
CDR3: CASSLALGGNEKLFF
DNA: TGTGCCAGCAGCTTAGCGCTGGGCGGTAATGAAAAACTGTTTTTT

size: NA
length: 16
V: TRBV3-1
D: TRBD1
J: TRBJ1-3
CDR3: CASSQQRQGSGNTIYF
DNA: TGTGCCAGCAGCCAGCAAAGACAGGGCTCTGGAAACACCATATATTTT

size: NA
length: 14
V: TRBV5-1
D: NA
J: TRBJ2-3
CDR3: CASDWGESTDTQYF
DNA: TGCGCCAGCGATTGGGGAGAGTCCACAGATACGCAGTATTTT

size: NA
length: 11
V: TRBV6-1
D: NA
J: TRBJ2-1
CDR3: CASREVGEQFF
DNA: TGTGCCAGCAGGGAGGTGGGTGAGCAGTTCTTC

size: NA
length: 13
V: TRBV20-1
D: TRBD2
J: TRBJ2-1
CDR3: CSAESGSGNEQFF
DNA: TGCAGTGCTGAGAGCGGGAGTGGAAATGAGCAGTTCTTC

size: NA
length: 16
V: TRBV9
D: TRBD1
J: TRBJ1-1
CDR3: CASSEPGTGGPTEAFF
DNA: TGTGCCAGCAGCGAACCGGGGACAGGGGGACCGACTGAAGCTTTCTTT

size: many
length: 14
V: TRBV27
D: TRBD1
J: TRBJ2-7
CDR3: CASSYRGPSYEQYF
DNA: TGTGCCAGCAGTTACAGGGGGCCCTCCTACGAGCAGTACTTC

size: NA
length: 15
V: TRBV25-1
D: TRBD2
J: TRBJ2-5
CDR3: CASSVGLAGLETQYF
DNA: TGTGCCAGCAGTGTGGGTCTAGCGGGATTGGAGACCCAGTACTTC

size: NA
length: 17
V: TRBV2
D: NA
J: TRBJ1-5
CDR3: CASSLMGPNLSNQPQHF
DNA: TGTGCCAGCAGTTTAATGGGTCCCAACCTTAGCAATCAGCCCCAGCATTTT

size: NA
length: 14
V: TRBV6-1
D: NA
J: TRBJ2-7
CDR3: CASRAESWAYEQYF
DNA: TGTGCCAGCAGGGCAGAGAGTTGGGCTTACGAGCAGTACTTC

size: few
length: 15
V: TRBV20-1
D: TRBD2
J: TRBJ2-1
CDR3: CSASWREGTANEQFF
DNA: TGCAGTGCTAGCTGGAGGGAGGGTACTGCGAATGAGCAGTTCTTC

size: NA
length: 16
V: TRBV20-1
D: TRBD2
J: TRBJ2-7
CDR3: CSASGTSGATRDEQYF
DNA: TGCAGTGCTAGTGGGACTAGCGGGGCTACGAGAGACGAGCAGTACTTC

size: NA
length: 15
V: TRBV7-9
D: NA
J: TRBJ1-1
CDR3: CASSFSWGGNTEAFF
DNA: TGTGCCAGCAGCTTCTCTTGGGGGGGTAACACTGAAGCTTTCTTT

size: few
length: 17
V: TRBV6-6
D: TRBD2
J: TRBJ2-5
CDR3: CASSSTGTSSYQETQYF
DNA: TGTGCCAGCAGTTCTACCGGGACTAGCTCGTACCAAGAGACCCAGTACTTC

size: NA
length: 13
V: TRBV29-1
D: TRBD1
J: TRBJ2-1
CDR3: CSVLTGGEETQFF
DNA: TGCAGCGTCCTTACAGGGGGCGAGGAGACCCAGTTCTTC

size: NA
length: 16
V: TRBV5-4
D: TRBD1
J: TRBJ2-4
CDR3: CASSSGQGRTKNIQYF
DNA: TGTGCCAGCAGCTCCGGACAGGGGCGGACCAAAAACATTCAGTACTTC

size: few
length: 15
V: TRBV9
D: TRBD1
J: TRBJ2-7
CDR3: CASSDPGQGAYEQYF
DNA: TGTGCCAGCAGCGACCCGGGACAGGGGGCCTACGAGCAGTACTTC

size: NA
length: 15
V: TRBV21-1
D: NA
J: TRBJ2-7
CDR3: CASSQDRWGHYEQYF
DNA: TGTGCCAGCAGCCAAGACAGGTGGGGTCACTACGAGCAGTACTTC

size: NA
length: 15
V: TRBV28
D: TRBD2
J: TRBJ2-7
CDR3: CASSPGGGSTYEQYF
DNA: TGTGCCAGCAGCCCGGGGGGAGGGTCAACCTACGAGCAGTACTTC

size: NA
length: 13
V: TRBV28
D: NA
J: TRBJ2-1
CDR3: CASASQFVSEQFF
DNA: TGTGCCAGTGCAAGTCAGTTCGTAAGTGAGCAGTTCTTC

size: many
length: 12
V: TRBV7-9
D: NA
J: TRBJ2-7
CDR3: CASSPGVGEQYF
DNA: TGTGCCAGCAGTCCGGGGGTGGGCGAGCAGTACTTC

size: NA
length: 16
V: TRBV19
D: TRBD2
J: TRBJ2-1
CDR3: CASRTSGSRSYNEQFF
DNA: TGTGCCAGTAGGACAAGCGGGAGTAGGTCCTACAATGAGCAGTTCTTC

size: NA
length: 16
V: TRBV7-9
D: TRBD1
J: TRBJ2-1
CDR3: CASSPWDRGKYNGQFF
DNA: TGTGCCAGCAGCCCCTGGGACAGGGGAAAGTACAATGGGCAGTTCTTC

size: NA
length: 16
V: TRBV13
D: TRBD2
J: TRBJ2-1
CDR3: CASSSPGLEALGEQFF
DNA: TGTGCCAGCAGCTCCCCGGGACTAGAGGCCCTGGGTGAGCAGTTCTTC

size: few
length: 17
V: TRBV18
D: NA
J: TRBJ2-1
CDR3: CASSPLLVGETYNEQFF
DNA: TGTGCCAGCTCACCACTACTCGTAGGAGAGACCTACAATGAGCAGTTCTTC

size: NA
length: 16
V: TRBV6-5
D: NA
J: TRBJ1-2
CDR3: CASFTGGGGRPYGYTF
DNA: TGTGCCAGCTTCACGGGGGGCGGGGGTCGACCTTATGGCTACACCTTC

size: NA
length: 16
V: TRBV7-6
D: TRBD1
J: TRBJ2-3
CDR3: CASSPNAGTGSRYAYF
DNA: TGTGCCAGCAGCCCAAACGCCGGGACAGGGTCCAGATACGCGTATTTT

size: NA
length: 15
V: TRBV14
D: NA
J: TRBJ2-7
CDR3: CASSQGLFGGYEQYF
DNA: TGTGCCAGCAGCCAAGGCCTCTTTGGAGGCTACGAGCAGTACTTC

size: NA
length: 13
V: TRBV2
D: NA
J: TRBJ2-1
CDR3: CASSVGRNGEQFF
DNA: TGTGCCAGCAGTGTGGGCAGGAATGGCGAGCAGTTCTTC

size: NA
length: 17
V: TRBV7-2
D: NA
J: TRBJ1-3
CDR3: CASSLIVSGISGNTIYF
DNA: TGTGCCAGCAGCTTAATTGTTTCTGGGATCTCTGGAAACACCATATATTTT

size: few
length: 14
V: TRBV27
D: NA
J: TRBJ2-7
CDR3: CASSLRGPSYEQYF
DNA: TGTGCCAGCAGTTTGCGGGGCCCCTCCTACGAGCAGTACTTC

size: NA
length: 21
V: TRBV20-1
D: TRBD2
J: TRBJ2-7
CDR3: CSARGRGLAGVYRTSSYEQYF
DNA: TGCAGTGCTAGAGGGCGAGGTCTAGCGGGAGTCTACCGAACGAGCTCCTACGAGCAGTACTTC